This T cell receptor (beta chain) was profiled in a study of early T cells in non-severe SARS-CoV-2 infection. Study-wide background: Sequencing used unsorted whole-blood bulk RNA, so chains lack pairing.

The table lists this clonotype with a few counts. Its antigen is unidentified. Study-level findings and limits: Matching with VDJdb favored anti-spike CD8 responses (missing private and CD4 specificities).

V shed 0 bases and J shed 1 base, with 9 bases lying between them. This CDR3 has 15 amino acids. Germline V gene lookup returns CDR1 LGHDT and CDR2 YNNKEL (reference sequence). Individual cDNA molecules were tagged with unique molecular identifiers. From the 5' RACE reads, TCRdb called clonotypes with MiXCR, one entry per CDR3 protein. The sample carries 80,000 to 95,000 distinct CDR3 sequences, roughly 15% recorded once. The TCR was taken from an adult who was a healthcare worker with PCR-confirmed SARS-CoV-2 infection or an uninfected control (not recorded which). The sequencing sample was made of whole blood. The J gene is TRBJ2-5, the V gene TRBV3-1; the D is unclear. CDR3 bases: TGTGCCAGCAGCCAAGAACTGGCGGTCCAAGAGACCCAGTACTTC. As protein: CASSQELAVQETQYF.